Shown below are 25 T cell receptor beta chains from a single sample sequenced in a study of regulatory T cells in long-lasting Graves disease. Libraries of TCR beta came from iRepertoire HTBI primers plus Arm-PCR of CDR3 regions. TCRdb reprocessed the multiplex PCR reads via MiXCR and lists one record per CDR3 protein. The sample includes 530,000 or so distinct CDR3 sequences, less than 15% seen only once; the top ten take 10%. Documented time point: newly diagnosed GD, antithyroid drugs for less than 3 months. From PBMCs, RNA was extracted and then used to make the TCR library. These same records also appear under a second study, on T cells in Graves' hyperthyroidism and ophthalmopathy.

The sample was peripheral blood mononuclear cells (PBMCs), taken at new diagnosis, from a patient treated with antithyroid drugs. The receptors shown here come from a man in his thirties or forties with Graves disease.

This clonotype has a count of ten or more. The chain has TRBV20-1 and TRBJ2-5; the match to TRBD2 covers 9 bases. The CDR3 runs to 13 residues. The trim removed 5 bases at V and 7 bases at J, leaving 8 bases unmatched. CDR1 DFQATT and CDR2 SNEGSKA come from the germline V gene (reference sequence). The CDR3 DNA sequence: TGCAGTGCTCCAGGCGGGGGGGATGGGACCCAGTACTTC. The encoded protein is CSAPGGGDGTQYF.

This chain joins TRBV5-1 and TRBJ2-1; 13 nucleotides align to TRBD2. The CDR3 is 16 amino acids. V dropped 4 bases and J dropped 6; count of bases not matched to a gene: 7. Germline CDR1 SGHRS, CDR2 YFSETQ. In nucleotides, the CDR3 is TGCGCCAGCAGCCTGGAGAGGACTAGCGGGGGCAATGAGCAGTTCTTC. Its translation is CASSLERTSGGNEQFF. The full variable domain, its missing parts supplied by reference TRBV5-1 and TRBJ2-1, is KAGVTQTPRYLIKTRGQQVTLSCSPISGHRSVSWYQQTPGQGLQFLFEYFSETQRNKGNFPGRFSGRQFSNSRSEMNVSTLELGDSALYLCASSLERTSGGNEQFFGPGTRLTVL.

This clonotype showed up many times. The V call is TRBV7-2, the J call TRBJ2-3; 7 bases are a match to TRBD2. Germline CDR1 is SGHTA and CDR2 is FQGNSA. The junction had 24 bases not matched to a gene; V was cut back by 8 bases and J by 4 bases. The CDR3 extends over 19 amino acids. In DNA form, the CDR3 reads TGTGCCAGCTCCCAAGGACTCCTGCGGGAGACTCGGAGGGCAGATACGCAGTATTTT. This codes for CASSQGLLRETRRADTQYF.

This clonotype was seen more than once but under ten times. DNA of the CDR3: TGCGCCAGCAGCCAAGATTCGGAGGGGCTCGGAGATACGCAGTATTTT. Amino acid sequence: CASSQDSEGLGDTQYF. The rearrangement uses TRBV4-1 and TRBJ2-3, with a weak D call TRBD2 (6 bases). CDR3 length: 16 residues. Germline values: CDR1 MGHRA, CDR2 YSYEKL. V shed 0 bases and J shed 5 bases, with 15 bases lying between them.

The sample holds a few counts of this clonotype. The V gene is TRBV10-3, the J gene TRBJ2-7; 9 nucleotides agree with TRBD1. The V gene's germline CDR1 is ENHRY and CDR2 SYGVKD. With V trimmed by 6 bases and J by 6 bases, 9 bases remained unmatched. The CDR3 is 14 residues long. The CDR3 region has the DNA TGTGCCATCAGGAGCGGTGGGACAGGGCGCGAGCAGTACTTC. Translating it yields CAIRSGGTGREQYF.

CDR3 nucleotide sequence: TGTGCCAGCAGTCCTGGGACAGGGGGGGATCAGCCCCAGCATTTT. As protein: CASSPGTGGDQPQHF. The gene calls are TRBV7-9 and TRBJ1-5; 11 nucleotides match TRBD1. Germline-derived CDR1 and CDR2 are SEHNR and FQNEAQ (reference sequence). V gave up 6 bases and J gave up 5 bases; unmatched junction bases: 6. The CDR3 runs 15 residues.

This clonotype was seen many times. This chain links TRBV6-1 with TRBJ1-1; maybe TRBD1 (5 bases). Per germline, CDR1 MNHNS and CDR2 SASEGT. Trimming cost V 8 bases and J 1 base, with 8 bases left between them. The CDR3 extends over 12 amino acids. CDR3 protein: CASRTQNTEAFF. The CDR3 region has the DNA TGTGCCAGCCGGACACAGAACACTGAAGCTTTCTTT.

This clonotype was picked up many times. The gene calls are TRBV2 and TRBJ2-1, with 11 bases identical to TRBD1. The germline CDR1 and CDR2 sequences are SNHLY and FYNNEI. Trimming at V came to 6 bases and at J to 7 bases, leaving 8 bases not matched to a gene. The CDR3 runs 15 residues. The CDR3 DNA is TGTGCCAGCAGAAGGACAGGGGGCGCTTGGAATGAGCAGTTCTTC. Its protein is CASRRTGGAWNEQFF.

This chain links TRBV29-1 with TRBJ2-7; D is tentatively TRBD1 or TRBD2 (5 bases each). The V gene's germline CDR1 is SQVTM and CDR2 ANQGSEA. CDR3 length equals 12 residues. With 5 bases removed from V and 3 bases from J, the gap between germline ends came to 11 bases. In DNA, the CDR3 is TGCAGCGTTCCGGGACCATACTACGAGCAGTACTTC. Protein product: CSVPGPYYEQYF.

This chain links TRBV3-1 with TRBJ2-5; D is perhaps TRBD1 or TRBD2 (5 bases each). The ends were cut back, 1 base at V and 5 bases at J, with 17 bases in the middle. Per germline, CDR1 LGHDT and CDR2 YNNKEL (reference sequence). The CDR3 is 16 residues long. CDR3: CASSQGDGGGRETQYF. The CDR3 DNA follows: TGTGCCAGCAGCCAAGGGGACGGTGGGGGAAGGGAGACCCAGTACTTC.

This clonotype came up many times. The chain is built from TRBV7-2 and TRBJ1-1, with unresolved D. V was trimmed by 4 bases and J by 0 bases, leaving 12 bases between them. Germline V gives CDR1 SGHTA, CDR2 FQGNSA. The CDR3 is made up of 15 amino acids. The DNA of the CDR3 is TGTGCCAGCAGCTCGCACCTCCCCTTGAACACTGAAGCTTTCTTT. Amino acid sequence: CASSSHLPLNTEAFF.

For the CDR3, the DNA is TGTGCCAGCAGCTACACAGGGAGTGGAAACACCATATATTTT. Protein product: CASSYTGSGNTIYF. The rearrangement joins TRBV12-3 or TRBV12-4 to TRBJ1-3, with D possibly matching TRBD1 (6 bases). Trimming pared 6 bases from V and 3 bases from J, leaving 12 bases between. The CDR3 consists of 14 residues.

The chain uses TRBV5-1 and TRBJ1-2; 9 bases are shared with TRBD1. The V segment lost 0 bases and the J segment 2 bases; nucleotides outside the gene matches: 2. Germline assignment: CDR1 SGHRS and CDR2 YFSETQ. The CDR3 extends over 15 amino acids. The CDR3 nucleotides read TGCGCCAGCAGCTTGGTCACAGGGGGCAACTATGGCTACACCTTC. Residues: CASSLVTGGNYGYTF.

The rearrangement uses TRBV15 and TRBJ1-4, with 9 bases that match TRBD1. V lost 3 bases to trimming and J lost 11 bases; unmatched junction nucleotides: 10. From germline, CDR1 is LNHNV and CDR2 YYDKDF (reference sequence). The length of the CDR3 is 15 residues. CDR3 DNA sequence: TGTGCCACCAGCAGCCGGTCTGGGACAGGGAACAAACTGTTTTTT. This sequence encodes CATSSRSGTGNKLFF.

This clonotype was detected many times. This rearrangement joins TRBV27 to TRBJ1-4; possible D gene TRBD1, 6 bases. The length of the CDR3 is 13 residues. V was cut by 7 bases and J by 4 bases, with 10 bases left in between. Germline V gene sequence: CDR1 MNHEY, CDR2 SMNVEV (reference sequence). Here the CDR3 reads CASMGQNNEKLFF. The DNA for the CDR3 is TGTGCCAGCATGGGACAAAATAATGAAAAACTGTTTTTT.

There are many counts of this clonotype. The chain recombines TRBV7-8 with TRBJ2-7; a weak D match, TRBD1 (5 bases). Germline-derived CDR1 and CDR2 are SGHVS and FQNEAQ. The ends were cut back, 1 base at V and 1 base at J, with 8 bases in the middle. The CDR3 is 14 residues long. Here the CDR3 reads CASSLGRQSYEQYF. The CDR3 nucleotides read TGTGCCAGCAGCTTAGGTCGACAGTCCTACGAGCAGTACTTC.

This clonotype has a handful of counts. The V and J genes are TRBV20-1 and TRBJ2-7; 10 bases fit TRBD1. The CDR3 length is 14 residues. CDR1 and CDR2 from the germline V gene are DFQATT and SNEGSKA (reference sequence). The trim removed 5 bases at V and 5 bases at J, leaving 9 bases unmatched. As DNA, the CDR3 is TGCAGTGCTGGACCCGGGACAGGGGCCCACGAGCAGTACTTC. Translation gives CSAGPGTGAHEQYF.

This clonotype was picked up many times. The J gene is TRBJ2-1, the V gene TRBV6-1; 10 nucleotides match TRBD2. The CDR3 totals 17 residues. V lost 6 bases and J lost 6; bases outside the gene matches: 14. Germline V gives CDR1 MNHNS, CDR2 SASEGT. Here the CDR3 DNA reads TGTGCCAGCAGCCTTCACCTTCTAGCGGGAGAGCCCAATGAGCAGTTCTTC. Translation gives CASSLHLLAGEPNEQFF.

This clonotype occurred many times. CDR3 DNA sequence: TGCGCCAGCAACCGGGACACAACCGGGGAGCTGTTTTTT. Residues: CASNRDTTGELFF. V is TRBV5-1 and J is TRBJ2-2; tentatively, D is TRBD1 (6 bases). Germline loops: CDR1 SGHRS, CDR2 YFSETQ. V gave up 6 bases and J gave up 5 bases, with 11 bases separating them. This CDR3 has 13 residues.

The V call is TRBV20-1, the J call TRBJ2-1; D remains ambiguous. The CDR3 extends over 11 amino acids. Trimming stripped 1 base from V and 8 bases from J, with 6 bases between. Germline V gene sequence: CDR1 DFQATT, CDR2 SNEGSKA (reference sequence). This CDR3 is CSARAVHEQFF. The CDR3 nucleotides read TGCAGTGCTAGAGCGGTGCATGAGCAGTTCTTC.

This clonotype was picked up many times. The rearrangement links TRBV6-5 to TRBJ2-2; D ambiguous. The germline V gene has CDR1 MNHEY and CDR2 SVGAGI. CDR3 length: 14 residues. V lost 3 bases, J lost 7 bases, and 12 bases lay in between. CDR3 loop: CASSYRPEIGELFF. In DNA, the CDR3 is TGTGCCAGCAGTTATCGTCCCGAGATCGGGGAGCTGTTTTTT.

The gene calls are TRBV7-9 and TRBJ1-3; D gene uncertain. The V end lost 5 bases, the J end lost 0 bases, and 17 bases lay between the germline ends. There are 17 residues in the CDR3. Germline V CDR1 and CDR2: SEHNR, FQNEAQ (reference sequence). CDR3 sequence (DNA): TGTGCCAGCAGCAGATCTCTGGGAGGTGGCTCTGGAAACACCATATATTTT. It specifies CASSRSLGGGSGNTIYF.

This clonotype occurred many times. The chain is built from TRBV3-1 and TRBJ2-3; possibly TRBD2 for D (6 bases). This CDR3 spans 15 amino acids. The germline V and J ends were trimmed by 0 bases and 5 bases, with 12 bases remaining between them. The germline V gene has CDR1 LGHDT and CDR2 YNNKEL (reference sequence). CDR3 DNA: TGTGCCAGCAGCCAAGATCCCACTAGCCTAGATACGCAGTATTTT. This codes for CASSQDPTSLDTQYF.

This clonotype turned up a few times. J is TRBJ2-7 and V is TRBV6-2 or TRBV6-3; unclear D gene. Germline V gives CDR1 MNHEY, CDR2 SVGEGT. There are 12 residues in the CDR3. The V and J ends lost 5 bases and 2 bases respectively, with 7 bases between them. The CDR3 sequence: CASSEITYEQYF. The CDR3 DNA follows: TGTGCCAGCAGTGAAATAACCTACGAGCAGTACTTC.

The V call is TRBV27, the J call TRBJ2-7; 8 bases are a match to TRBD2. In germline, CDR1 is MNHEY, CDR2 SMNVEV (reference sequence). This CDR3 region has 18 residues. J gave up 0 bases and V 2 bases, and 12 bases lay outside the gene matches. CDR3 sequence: CASSLHPTVGTSSYEQYF. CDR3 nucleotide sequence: TGTGCCAGCAGTTTACACCCCACCGTTGGGACTAGCTCCTACGAGCAGTACTTC.